This T cell receptor beta chain was found in a study of Ad26.COV2.S vaccination and SARS-CoV-2 variants. Treatment here: around 19 received Ad26.COV2.S at low or high dose, single or two shots; a few received placebo; per-sample allocation not given. Sampling was performed 63 days after the first vaccine or placebo injection. Measured with immunoSEQ multiplex PCR; TCRdb has only the in-frame clones, and not every one. The repertoire consists of some 290,000 clones, with around 81% occurring once and the leading ten covering approximately 2%. CDR3 length equals 14 residues. Looked up from germline, CDR1 is MNHEY and CDR2 is SMNVEV (reference sequence). V dropped 5 bases and J dropped 4 bases, with 9 bases sitting between them.

Specimen: peripheral blood, collected in a trial of Ad26.COV2.S vaccine versus placebo. The sequence derives from a person aged 18 to 59 who received the Ad26.COV2.S COVID-19 vaccine or a placebo. The chain couples TRBV27 to TRBJ1-6; weak D call: TRBD1 (5 bases). In DNA, the CDR3 is TGTGCCAGCAGTGTGGGGGATTATAATTCACCCCTCCACTTT. Its translation is CASSVGDYNSPLHF.